The TCR beta chain described here comes from a study of T cell responses to AZD1222 COVID-19 vaccine. Study details: Second-dose intervals near 4 or 12 weeks were combined.

Notes on the study in general: Clonal diversity may have been underestimated in mostly white British donors. Seropositive at baseline were only a handful of AZD1222 recipients. The study found vaccine-associated CD4 TCRs spanning spike, dominant at 160-218 and 743-854.

Here immunoSEQ multiplex PCR was the method, and the copy in TCRdb shows in-frame clones only, minus some. The data contain around 150,000 clones, approximately 88% of them singletons. This clone was seen a handful of times. Its target is unknown. The source was peripheral blood, collected on day 0 of AZD1222 vaccination. This TCR was recovered from an adult in good health.

For the CDR3, the DNA is TGTGCCAGCAGCTATCCTCCAGGTCGAGGGGTCGGCACCGGGGAGCTGTTTTTT. It codes for CASSYPPGRGVGTGELFF. This rearrangement joins TRBV11-3 to TRBJ2-2; D is perhaps TRBD1 or TRBD2 (5 bases each). Trimming removed 4 bases at V and 4 bases at J, with 22 bases between. Germline V lookup: CDR1 SGHNT, CDR2 YENEEA. The CDR3 contains 18 residues.